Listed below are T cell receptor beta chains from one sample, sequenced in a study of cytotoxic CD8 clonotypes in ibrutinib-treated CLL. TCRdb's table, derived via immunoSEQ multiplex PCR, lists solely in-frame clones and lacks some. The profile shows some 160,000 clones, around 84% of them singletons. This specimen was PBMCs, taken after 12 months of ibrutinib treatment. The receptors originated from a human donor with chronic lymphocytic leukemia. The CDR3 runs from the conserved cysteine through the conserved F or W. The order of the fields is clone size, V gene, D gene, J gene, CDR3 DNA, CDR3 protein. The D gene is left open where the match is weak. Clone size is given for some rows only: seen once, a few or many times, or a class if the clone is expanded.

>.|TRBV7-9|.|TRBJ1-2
TGTGCCAGCAGCTTCCCCAGGAACTATGGCTACACCTTC
CASSFPRNYGYTF
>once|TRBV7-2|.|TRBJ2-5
TGTGCCAGCAGCTTAGACAGGCGCCACGAGACCCAGTACTTC
CASSLDRRHETQYF
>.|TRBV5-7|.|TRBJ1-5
TGTGCCAGCAGCTTGGCGGTGCGCAATCAGCCCCAGCATTTT
CASSLAVRNQPQHF
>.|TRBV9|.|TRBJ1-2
TGTGCCAGCAGCGTAGTTGGGACCGGGAGGATTAACTATGGCTACACCTTC
CASSVVGTGRINYGYTF
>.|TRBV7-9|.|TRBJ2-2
TGTGCCTGGAGGGACCTCCGAACATTGAACACCGGGGAGCTGTTTTTT
CAWRDLRTLNTGELFF
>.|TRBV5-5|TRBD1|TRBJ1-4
TGTGCCAGCAGCCAACAGGGGGCGGCTAATGAAAAACTGTTTTTT
CASSQQGAANEKLFF
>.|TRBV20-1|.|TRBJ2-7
TGCAGTGCTAGACAGGTCTCTGAGCAGTACTTC
CSARQVSEQYF
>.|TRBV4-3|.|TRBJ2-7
TGCGCCAGCAGCCAAGATTCGGGGACCGAGTCCTACGAGCAGTACTTC
CASSQDSGTESYEQYF
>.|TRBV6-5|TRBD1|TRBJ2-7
TGTGCCAGCCATAGGGCAGGGGGCAGGGAGCAGTACTTC
CASHRAGGREQYF
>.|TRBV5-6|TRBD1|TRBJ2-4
TGTGCCAGCACGACGACGGACAGGGGTTTAATAAGTCAGTACTTC
CASTTTDRGLISQYF
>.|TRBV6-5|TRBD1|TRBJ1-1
TGTGCCAGCAGTGACAGGGGCGGGTATGAAGCTTTCTTT
CASSDRGGYEAFF
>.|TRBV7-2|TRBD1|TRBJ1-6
TGTGCCAGCAGCCCTACAGGGGGGTGGCGTAATTCACCCCTCCACTTT
CASSPTGGWRNSPLHF
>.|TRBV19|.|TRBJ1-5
TGTGCCAGTAGTATAGATCTCAGGTTGCCCCAGCATTTT
CASSIDLRLPQHF
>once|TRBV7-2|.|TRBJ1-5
TGTGCCAGCAGCTTAACGGTGACAGGCAATCAGCCCCAGCATTTT
CASSLTVTGNQPQHF
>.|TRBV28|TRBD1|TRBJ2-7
TGTGCCAGCAGTACAGGGGGCTACGAGCAGTACTTC
CASSTGGYEQYF
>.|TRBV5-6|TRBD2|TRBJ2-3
TGTGCCAGCAGCTTCGAGAGGCGCGGGAGGGTCACAGATACGCAGTATTTT
CASSFERRGRVTDTQYF
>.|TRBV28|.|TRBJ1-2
TGTGCCAGCAGCTCCGGGGCTTATGGCTACACCTTC
CASSSGAYGYTF
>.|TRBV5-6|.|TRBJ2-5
TGTGCCAGCAGCTCGCGAGAAACAGGGTACCAAGAGACCCAGTACTTC
CASSSRETGYQETQYF